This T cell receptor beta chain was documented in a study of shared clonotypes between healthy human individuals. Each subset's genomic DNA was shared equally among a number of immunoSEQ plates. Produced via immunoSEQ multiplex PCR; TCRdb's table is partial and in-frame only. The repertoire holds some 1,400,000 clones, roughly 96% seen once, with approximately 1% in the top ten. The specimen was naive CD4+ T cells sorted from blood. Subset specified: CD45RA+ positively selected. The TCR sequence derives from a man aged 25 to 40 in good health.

The CDR3 DNA is TGTGCCAGCAGCGTACAGGGTAGGACTGAAGCTTTCTTT. Its translation is CASSVQGRTEAFF. The V gene is TRBV5-4, the J gene TRBJ1-1; weak D call: TRBD1 (6 bases). V dropped 4 bases and J dropped 5 bases, with 12 bases sitting between them. The CDR3 contains 13 residues. Germline lookup yields CDR1 SGHNT and CDR2 YYREEE (reference sequence).